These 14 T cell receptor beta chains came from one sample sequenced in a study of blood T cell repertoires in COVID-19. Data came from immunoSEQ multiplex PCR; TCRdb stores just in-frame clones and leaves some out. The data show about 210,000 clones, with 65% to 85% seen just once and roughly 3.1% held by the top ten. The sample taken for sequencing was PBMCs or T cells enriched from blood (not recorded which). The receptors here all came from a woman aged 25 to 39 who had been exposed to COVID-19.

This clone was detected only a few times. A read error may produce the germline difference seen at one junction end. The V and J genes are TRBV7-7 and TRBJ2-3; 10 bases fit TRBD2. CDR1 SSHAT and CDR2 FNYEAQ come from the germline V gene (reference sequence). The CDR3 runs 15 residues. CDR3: CASSASGGAADTQYF. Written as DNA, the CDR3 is TGTGCTAGCAGCGCGAGCGGGGGGGCAGCAGATACGCAGTATTTT.

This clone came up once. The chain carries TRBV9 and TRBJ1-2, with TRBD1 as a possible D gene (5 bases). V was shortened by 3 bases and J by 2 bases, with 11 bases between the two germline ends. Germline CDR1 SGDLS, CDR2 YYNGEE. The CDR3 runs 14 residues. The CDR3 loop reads CASSGGTPNYGYTF. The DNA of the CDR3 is TGTGCCAGCAGCGGGGGCACTCCGAACTATGGCTACACCTTC.

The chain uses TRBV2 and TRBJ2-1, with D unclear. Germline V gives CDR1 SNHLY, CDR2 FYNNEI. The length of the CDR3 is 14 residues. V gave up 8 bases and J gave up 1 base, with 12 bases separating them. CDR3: CASRDGRSYNEQFF. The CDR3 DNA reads TGTGCCAGCCGAGACGGCAGGTCCTACAATGAGCAGTTCTTC.

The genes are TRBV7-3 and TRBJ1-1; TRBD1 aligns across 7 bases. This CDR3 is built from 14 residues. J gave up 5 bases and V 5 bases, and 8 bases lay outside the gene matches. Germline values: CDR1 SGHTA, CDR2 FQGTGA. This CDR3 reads CASSDAGGMTEAFF. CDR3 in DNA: TGTGCCAGCAGCGATGCAGGGGGTATGACTGAAGCTTTCTTT.

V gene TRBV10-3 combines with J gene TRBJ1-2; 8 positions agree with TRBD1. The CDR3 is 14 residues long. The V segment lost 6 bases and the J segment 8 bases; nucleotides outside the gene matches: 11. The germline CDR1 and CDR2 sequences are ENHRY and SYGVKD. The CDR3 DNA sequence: TGTGCCATCAGGGCCGGAGACAGGGGATGGGGCTACACCTTC. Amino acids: CAIRAGDRGWGYTF.

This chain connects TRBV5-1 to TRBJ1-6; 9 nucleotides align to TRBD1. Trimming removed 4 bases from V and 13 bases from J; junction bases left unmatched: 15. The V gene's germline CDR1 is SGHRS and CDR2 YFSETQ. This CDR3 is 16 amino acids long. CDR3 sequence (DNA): TGCGCCAGCAGCCTCCGGGACAGGGTGTCGAGTGAGCCCCTCCACTTT. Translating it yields CASSLRDRVSSEPLHF.

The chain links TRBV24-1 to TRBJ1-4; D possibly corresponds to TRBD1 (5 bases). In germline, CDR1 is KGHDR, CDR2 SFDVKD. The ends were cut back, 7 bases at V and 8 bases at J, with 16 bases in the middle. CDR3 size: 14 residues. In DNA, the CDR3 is TGTGCCACCAGGTGTTCAGACAGCGGGGAAAAACTGTTTTTT. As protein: CATRCSDSGEKLFF.

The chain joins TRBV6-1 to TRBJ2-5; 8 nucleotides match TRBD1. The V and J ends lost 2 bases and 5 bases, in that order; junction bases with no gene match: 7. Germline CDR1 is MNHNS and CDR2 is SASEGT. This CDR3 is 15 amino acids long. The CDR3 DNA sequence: TGTGCCAGCAGTGAATACTCGACAGGGGTGGAGACCCAGTACTTC. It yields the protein CASSEYSTGVETQYF.

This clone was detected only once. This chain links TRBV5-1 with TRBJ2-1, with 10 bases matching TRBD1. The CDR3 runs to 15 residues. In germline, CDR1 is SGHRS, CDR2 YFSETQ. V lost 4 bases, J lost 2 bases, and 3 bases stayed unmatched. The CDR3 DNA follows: TGCGCCAGCAGCAATGGACAGGGGGCCTACAATGAGCAGTTCTTC. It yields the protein CASSNGQGAYNEQFF.

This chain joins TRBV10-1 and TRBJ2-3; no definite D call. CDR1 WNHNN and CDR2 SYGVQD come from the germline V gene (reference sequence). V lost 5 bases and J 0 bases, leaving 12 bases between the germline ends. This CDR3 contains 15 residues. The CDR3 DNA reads TGCGCCAGCAGTAGGTCGACCGGGAGCACAGATACGCAGTATTTT. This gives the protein CASSRSTGSTDTQYF.

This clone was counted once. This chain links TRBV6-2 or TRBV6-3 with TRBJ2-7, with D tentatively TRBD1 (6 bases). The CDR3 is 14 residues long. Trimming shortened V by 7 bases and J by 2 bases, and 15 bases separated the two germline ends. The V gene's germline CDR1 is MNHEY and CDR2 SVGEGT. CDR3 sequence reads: CASTPPGQTYEQYF. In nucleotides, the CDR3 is TGTGCCAGCACCCCTCCGGGACAAACCTACGAGCAGTACTTC.

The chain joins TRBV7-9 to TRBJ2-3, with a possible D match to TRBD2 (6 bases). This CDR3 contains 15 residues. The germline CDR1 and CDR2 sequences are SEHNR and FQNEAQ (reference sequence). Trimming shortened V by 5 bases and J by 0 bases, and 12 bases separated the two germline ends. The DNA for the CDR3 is TGTGCCAGCAGCCCCGACGGGACTAGCACAGATACGCAGTATTTT. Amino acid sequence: CASSPDGTSTDTQYF.

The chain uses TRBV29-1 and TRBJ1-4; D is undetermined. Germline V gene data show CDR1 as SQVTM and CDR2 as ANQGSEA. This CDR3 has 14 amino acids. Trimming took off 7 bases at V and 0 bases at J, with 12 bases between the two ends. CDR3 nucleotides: TGCAGCGGCGCACTAGGCGCAACTAATGAAAAACTGTTTTTT. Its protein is CSGALGATNEKLFF.

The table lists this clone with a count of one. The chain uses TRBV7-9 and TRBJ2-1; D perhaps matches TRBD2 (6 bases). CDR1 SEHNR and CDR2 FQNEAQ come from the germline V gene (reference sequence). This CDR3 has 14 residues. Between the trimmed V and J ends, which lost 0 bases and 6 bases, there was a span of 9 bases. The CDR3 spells CASSLAGDSNEQFF. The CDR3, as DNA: TGTGCCAGCAGCTTAGCGGGGGACTCCAATGAGCAGTTCTTC.